Each of the 18 T cell receptor beta chains below was sequenced from the same sample in a study of spatial heterogeneity in lung cancer. Indicated time point: blood at routine non-recurrence follow-up after resection. MiXCR, run by TCRdb on the 5' RACE reads, gives a single entry per CDR3 protein. Counted here are about 120,000 distinct CDR3 sequences, 11% occurring once; the ten biggest clones make up more than 20%. The sample consisted of PBMCs, taken at follow-up. The source is a female donor with early-stage non-small cell lung cancer.

The chain has TRBV29-1 and TRBJ2-5; 14 bases agree with TRBD2. The length of the CDR3 is 15 residues. The junction had 5 bases not matched to a gene; V was cut back by 6 bases and J by 2 bases. Germline loops: CDR1 SQVTM, CDR2 ANQGSEA. DNA of the CDR3: TGCAGCGTCCGTGGACTAGCGGGAGGTCAAGAGACCCAGTACTTC. Amino acid sequence: CSVRGLAGGQETQYF.

This clonotype was recorded many times. V usage is TRBV5-1 and J usage is TRBJ1-1; D call uncertain. V lost 0 bases and J 4 bases, leaving 10 bases between the germline ends. In germline, CDR1 is SGHRS, CDR2 YFSETQ. The CDR3 has 14 residues. The CDR3 loop reads CASSLGGRATEAFF. CDR3 nucleotides: TGCGCCAGCAGCTTGGGAGGAAGGGCCACTGAAGCTTTCTTT.

This clonotype was seen only a few times. This chain joins TRBV12-3 or TRBV12-4 and TRBJ1-2; no firm D call. Trimming took off 2 bases at V and 3 bases at J, with 7 bases between the two ends. This CDR3 is built from 13 residues. CDR3 sequence reads: CASSLFKDYGYTF. The DNA for the CDR3 is TGTGCCAGCAGTTTATTTAAGGACTATGGCTACACCTTC.

This clonotype was counted between two and nine times. The rearrangement joins TRBV19 to TRBJ2-4; unclear D gene. The germline V gene has CDR1 LNHDA and CDR2 SQIVND (reference sequence). Deletions cut 7 bases from V and 0 bases from J, with 10 bases between. This CDR3 spans 14 amino acids. The CDR3 loop is CASKAPLAKNIQYF. The CDR3 bases are TGTGCCAGTAAGGCTCCTCTAGCCAAAAACATTCAGTACTTC.

The chain uses TRBV6-2 or TRBV6-3 and TRBJ2-1; 10 nucleotides agree with TRBD2. The V segment lost 5 bases and the J segment 5 bases; nucleotides outside the gene matches: 9. CDR1 is MNHEY, CDR2 SVGEGT, per germline. The CDR3 length is 16 residues. The CDR3 DNA follows: TGTGCCAGCAGTACCCGGACTAGCGGAACTAACAATGAGCAGTTCTTC. It specifies CASSTRTSGTNNEQFF.

The J gene is TRBJ1-1, the V gene TRBV6-5; no definite D call. Germline CDR1 reads MNHEY; CDR2 reads SVGAGI. V lost 5 bases to trimming and J lost 3 bases, with 16 bases between them. CDR3 size: 15 residues. In DNA form, the CDR3 reads TGTGCCAGCAGTGAACTAAGGGCAGGTGACACTGAAGCTTTCTTT. It is translated as CASSELRAGDTEAFF.

This clonotype was found many times. This rearrangement joins TRBV5-1 to TRBJ2-7; a possible D gene is TRBD2 (6 bases). The CDR3 extends over 16 amino acids. Trimming left V 0 bases short and J 3 bases short, with 16 bases between. The germline V gene has CDR1 SGHRS and CDR2 YFSETQ. DNA of the CDR3: TGCGCCAGCAGCTTGGGCCAGGGACTGGGTCGCTACGAGCAGTACTTC. It codes for CASSLGQGLGRYEQYF.

The genes are TRBV12-3 or TRBV12-4 and TRBJ2-3; no clear D. The CDR3 has 14 amino acids. Between the trimmed V and J ends, which lost 6 bases and 7 bases, there was a span of 17 bases. The DNA for the CDR3 is TGTGCCAGCAGCCCTAACGACGGCAAATATACGCAGTATTTT. As protein: CASSPNDGKYTQYF.

The rearrangement joins TRBV28 to TRBJ2-2; 9 positions match TRBD2. Per the germline V gene, CDR1 is MDHEN and CDR2 is SYDVKM. V lost 6 bases, J lost 9 bases, and 14 bases stayed unmatched. The CDR3 spans 16 residues. The CDR3 region has the DNA TGTGCCAGCAGGATTAGCGGGAGAGGGGTTTTACGGGAGCTGTTTTTT. Translation: CASRISGRGVLRELFF.

There are a few counts of this clonotype. This chain links TRBV7-2 with TRBJ1-1; the match to TRBD1 covers 7 bases. V shed 6 bases and J 0 bases; nucleotides not matched to a gene: 4. The germline V gene encodes CDR1 SGHTA and CDR2 FQGNSA. The CDR3 loop spans 14 amino acids. This chain's CDR3 is CASRGDSLNTEAFF. The CDR3, as DNA: TGTGCCAGCAGGGGGGACAGTCTGAACACTGAAGCTTTCTTT.

The chain links TRBV6-2 or TRBV6-3 to TRBJ2-7; no clear D. Trimming cost V 2 bases and J 4 bases, with 6 bases left between them. Germline values: CDR1 MNHEY, CDR2 SVGEGT. CDR3 length: 12 residues. The CDR3 region has the DNA TGTGCCAGCAGTTACCCCGAATACGAGCAGTACTTC. Amino acids: CASSYPEYEQYF.

The chain links TRBV12-3 or TRBV12-4 to TRBJ1-1; D remains ambiguous. V was clipped by 7 bases and J by 4 bases, with 10 bases between them. This CDR3 is 12 amino acids long. The CDR3 reads CASNRHATEAFF. In DNA form, the CDR3 reads TGTGCCAGCAATCGACACGCCACTGAAGCTTTCTTT.

V and J are TRBV28 and TRBJ2-1; TRBD2 is a possible D gene (5 bases). Germline V gene lookup returns CDR1 MDHEN and CDR2 SYDVKM. The ends were cut back, 5 bases at V and 1 base at J, with 12 bases in the middle. The CDR3 is 15 amino acids. As DNA, the CDR3 is TGTGCCAGCAGTACAGCCGCGGGTTCCTACAATGAGCAGTTCTTC. Translating it yields CASSTAAGSYNEQFF. Filled out from reference TRBV28 and TRBJ2-1, the complete variable domain reads DVKVTQSSRYLVKRTGEKVFLECVQDMDHENMFWYRQDPGLGLRLIYFSYDVKMKEKGDIPEGYSVSREKKERFSLILESASTNQTSMYLCASSTAAGSYNEQFFGPGTRLTVL.

The chain has TRBV7-2 and TRBJ2-2, with D maybe TRBD2 (6 bases). The CDR3 has 15 amino acids. Trimming pared 5 bases from V and 1 base from J, leaving 11 bases between. Germline loops: CDR1 SGHTA, CDR2 FQGNSA. CDR3 protein: CASSRLVLNTGELFF. The CDR3 bases are TGTGCCAGCAGCCGACTAGTACTGAACACCGGGGAGCTGTTTTTT. The variable domain in full, with the rest retrieved from reference TRBV7-2 and TRBJ2-2, is GAGVSQSPSNKVTEKGKDVELRCDPISGHTALYWYRQSLGQGLEFLIYFQGNSAPDKSGLPSDRFSAERTGGSVSTLTIQRTQQEDSAVYLCASSRLVLNTGELFFGEGSRLTVL.

J is TRBJ2-1 and V is TRBV7-2, with 8 bases fitting TRBD2. V was pared by 7 bases and J by 6 bases, with 8 bases of the junction left unmatched. The CDR3 runs 14 residues. Germline lookup yields CDR1 SGHTA and CDR2 FQGNSA. The CDR3 here is CASTSPGRANEQFF. Here the CDR3 DNA reads TGTGCCAGCACCTCCCCCGGGAGGGCCAATGAGCAGTTCTTC. The full variable domain, its missing parts supplied by reference TRBV7-2 and TRBJ2-1, is GAGVSQSPSNKVTEKGKDVELRCDPISGHTALYWYRQSLGQGLEFLIYFQGNSAPDKSGLPSDRFSAERTGGSVSTLTIQRTQQEDSAVYLCASTSPGRANEQFFGPGTRLTVL.

This clonotype has just a few counts. V gene TRBV21-1 combines with J gene TRBJ2-2; the DNA was not compared with TRBD2, the D call given in the table. TRBV21-1 is deemed a pseudogene. CDR3 length equals 19 residues. The chain's CDR3 is CASSGRLAGVHISSGELFF. The CDR3 nucleotides are TGTGCCAGCAGCGGCCGACTAGCGGGAGTACATATTTCGTCCGGGGAGCTGTTTTTT.

This chain joins TRBV2 and TRBJ2-1; possible D gene TRBD2, 6 bases. V lost 4 bases and J lost 4, with 14 bases in between. There are 15 residues in the CDR3. The germline gives CDR1 SNHLY, CDR2 FYNNEI. This CDR3 is CASSGRDSSYNEQFF. CDR3 DNA: TGTGCCAGCAGTGGAAGGGACTCATCTTACAATGAGCAGTTCTTC.

Only a few counts were recorded for this clonotype. The chain combines TRBV6-5 with TRBJ2-5; no clear D gene. The CDR3 sequence is 15 residues long. V was shortened by 5 bases and J by 0 bases, with 13 bases between the two germline ends. Germline V lookup: CDR1 MNHEY, CDR2 SVGAGI. The CDR3 here is CASSRNTVDQETQYF. In DNA, the CDR3 is TGTGCCAGCAGTAGAAACACCGTTGACCAAGAGACCCAGTACTTC.